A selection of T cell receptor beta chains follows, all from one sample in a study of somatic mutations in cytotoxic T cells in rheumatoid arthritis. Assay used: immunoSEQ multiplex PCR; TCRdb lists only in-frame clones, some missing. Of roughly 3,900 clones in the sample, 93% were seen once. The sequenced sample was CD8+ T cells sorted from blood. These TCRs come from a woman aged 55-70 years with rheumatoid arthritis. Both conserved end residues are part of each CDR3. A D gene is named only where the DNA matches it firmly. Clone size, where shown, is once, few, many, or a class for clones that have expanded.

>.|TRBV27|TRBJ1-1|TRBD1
CASSLLGGWNTEAFF
TGTGCCAGCAGTTTATTAGGGGGCTGGAACACTGAAGCTTTCTTT
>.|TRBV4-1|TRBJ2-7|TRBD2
CASSQSPGLVSYEQYF
TGCGCCAGCAGCCAGAGTCCGGGACTAGTCTCTTACGAGCAGTACTTC
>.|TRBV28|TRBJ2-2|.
CASSTPQRATNTGELFF
TGTGCCAGCAGCACCCCCCAGCGGGCTACGAACACCGGGGAGCTGTTTTTT
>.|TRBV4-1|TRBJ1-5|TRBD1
CASSQDAGTGNQPQHF
TGCGCCAGCAGCCAAGATGCCGGGACAGGCAATCAGCCCCAGCATTTT
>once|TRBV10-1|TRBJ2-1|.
CASSGGNNEQFF
TGCGCCAGCAGTGGAGGAAACAATGAGCAGTTCTTC
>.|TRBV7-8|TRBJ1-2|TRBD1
CASSLGQGGYTF
TGTGCCAGCAGCTTAGGACAGGGGGGCTACACCTTC
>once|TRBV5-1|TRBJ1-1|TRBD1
CASSLGPGQGEDTEAFF
TGCGCCAGCAGCTTGGGCCCCGGGCAGGGGGAGGACACTGAAGCTTTCTTT
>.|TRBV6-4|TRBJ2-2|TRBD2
CASLQYAGADGELFF
TGTGCCAGCCTACAGTATGCGGGAGCGGACGGGGAGCTGTTTTTT
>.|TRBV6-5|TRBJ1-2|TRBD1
CASRGTGKVRGGYTF
TGTGCCAGCAGAGGGACAGGGAAAGTTCGGGGCGGCTACACCTTC
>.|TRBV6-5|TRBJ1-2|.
CASSYSGAPYGGYTF
TGTGCCAGCAGTTACTCAGGGGCGCCCTATGGAGGCTACACCTTC
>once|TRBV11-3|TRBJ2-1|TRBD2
CASSKGSLAGYNEQFF
TGTGCCAGCAGCAAGGGAAGTCTAGCGGGCTACAATGAGCAGTTCTTC
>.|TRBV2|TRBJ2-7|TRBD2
CASREVREWPYEQYF
TGTGCCAGCAGAGAAGTGCGGGAGTGGCCCTACGAGCAGTACTTC
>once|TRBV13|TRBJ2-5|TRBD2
CASSLRLAGQRETQYF
TGTGCCAGCAGCCTTCGACTAGCGGGGCAAAGGGAGACCCAGTACTTC
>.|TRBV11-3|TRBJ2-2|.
CASSLQGLTGELFF
TGTGCCAGCAGCCTCCAGGGGCTAACCGGGGAGCTGTTTTTT
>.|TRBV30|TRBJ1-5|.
CAWSVAGDQPQHF
TGTGCCTGGAGTGTAGCCGGAGATCAGCCCCAGCATTTT
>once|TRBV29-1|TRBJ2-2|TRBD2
CSVDLVAGGGTGELFF
TGCAGCGTTGATCTGGTAGCGGGAGGTGGTACCGGGGAGCTGTTTTTT
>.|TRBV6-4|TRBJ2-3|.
CASSEGAWSTDTQYF
TGTGCCAGCAGTGAAGGGGCTTGGAGCACAGATACGCAGTATTTT
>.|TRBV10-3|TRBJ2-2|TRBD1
CAISPGTGGTGELFF
TGTGCCATCAGCCCCGGGACAGGGGGCACCGGGGAGCTGTTTTTT
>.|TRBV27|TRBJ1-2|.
CASSLIGQLKNYGYTF
TGTGCCAGCAGTTTAATTGGACAGTTGAAAAACTATGGCTACACCTTC
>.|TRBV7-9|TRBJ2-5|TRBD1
CASSLDGGQGAKTQYF
TGTGCCAGCAGCTTAGATGGTGGACAGGGGGCGAAGACCCAGTACTTC
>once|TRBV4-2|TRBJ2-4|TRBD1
CASSQGQGYLAKNIQYF
TGTGCCAGCAGCCAGGGACAGGGTTATTTGGCCAAAAACATTCAGTACTTC
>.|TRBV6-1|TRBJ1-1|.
CASSESQVEAFF
TGTGCCAGCAGTGAGAGCCAGGTTGAAGCTTTCTTT
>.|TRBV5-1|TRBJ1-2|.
CASSFPDLLGYTF
TGCGCCAGCAGCTTCCCAGATCTCCTTGGCTACACCTTC
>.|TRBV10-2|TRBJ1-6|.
CARVPRGFPHNSPLHF
TGCGCCAGAGTCCCAAGAGGCTTCCCTCATAATTCACCCCTCCACTTT
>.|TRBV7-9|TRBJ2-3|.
CASSSRLNPGDTQYF
TGTGCCAGCAGCTCCCGTTTGAACCCGGGAGATACGCAGTATTTT
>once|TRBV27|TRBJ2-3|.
CASSYGVSTDTQYF
TGTGCCAGCAGTTACGGGGTTAGCACAGATACGCAGTATTTT
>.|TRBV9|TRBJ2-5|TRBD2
CASSVPTSGMGETQYF
TGTGCCAGCAGCGTTCCGACTAGCGGGATGGGAGAGACCCAGTACTTC
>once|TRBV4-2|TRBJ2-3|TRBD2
CASSQDSPSGSRTDTQYF
TGTGCCAGCAGCCAAGATAGTCCTAGCGGGTCTCGCACAGATACGCAGTATTTT
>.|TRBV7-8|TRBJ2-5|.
CASSLGVQETQYF
TGTGCCAGCAGCTTAGGAGTGCAAGAGACCCAGTACTTC
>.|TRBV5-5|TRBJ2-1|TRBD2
CASSFEGLAGVAPYNEQFF
TGTGCCAGCAGCTTCGAGGGACTAGCGGGAGTCGCTCCCTACAATGAGCAGTTCTTC
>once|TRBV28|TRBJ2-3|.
CASSLAGSFDTQYF
TGTGCCAGCAGTTTAGCGGGGTCCTTTGATACGCAGTATTTT
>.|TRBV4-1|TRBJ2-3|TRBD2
CASSQGYTSGSLTDTQYF
TGCGCCAGCAGCCAAGGCTATACTAGCGGGAGTTTGACAGATACGCAGTATTTT
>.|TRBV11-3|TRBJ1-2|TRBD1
CASSPGGLANYGYTF
TGTGCCAGCAGCCCAGGGGGGCTGGCTAACTATGGCTACACCTTC
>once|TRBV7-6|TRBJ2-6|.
CASSRLPPSGANVGLTF
TGTGCCAGCAGTCGACTGCCCCCATCTGGGGCCAACGTCGGGCTGACTTTC
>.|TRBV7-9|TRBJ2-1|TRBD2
CASSPSGGSTNEQFF
TGTGCCAGCAGCCCTTCGGGCGGGAGCACCAATGAGCAGTTCTTC
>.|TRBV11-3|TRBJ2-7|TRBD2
CASSGLAGVWAYEQYF
TGTGCCAGCAGTGGGCTAGCGGGAGTTTGGGCCTACGAGCAGTACTTC
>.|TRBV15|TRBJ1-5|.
CATSRSKGRGDQPQHF
TGTGCCACCAGCAGGTCGAAAGGCAGAGGCGATCAGCCCCAGCATTTT
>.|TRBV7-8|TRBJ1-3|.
CASSLGGTGNTIYF
TGTGCCAGCAGCTTGGGGGGTACTGGAAACACCATATATTTT
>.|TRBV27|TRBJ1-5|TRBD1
CASSTRAGGARPQPQHF
TGTGCCAGCAGTACGAGGGCAGGGGGCGCGAGGCCTCAGCCCCAGCATTTT
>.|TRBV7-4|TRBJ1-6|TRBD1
CASSTGTGRSYNSPLHF
TGTGCCAGCAGCACCGGGACAGGCCGCTCCTATAATTCCCCCCTCCACTTT
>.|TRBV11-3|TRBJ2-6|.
CASSPRSGGANVLTF
TGTGCCAGCAGCCCCAGATCGGGAGGGGCCAACGTCCTGACTTTC
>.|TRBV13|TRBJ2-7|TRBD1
CASSSRQGSVYVGPSYEQYF
TGTGCCAGCAGCTCCCGACAGGGATCTGTCTATGTGGGTCCCTCCTACGAGCAGTACTTC
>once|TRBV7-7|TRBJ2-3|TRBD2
CASSLLAGGTDTQYF
TGTGCCAGCAGCTTACTAGCGGGGGGGACAGATACGCAGTATTTT